This is a list of T cell receptor beta chains from one sample in a study of blood T cells in healthy people across ages. Each CDR3 protein is one row after TCRdb ran MiXCR on the 5' RACE reads. In the table there are about 670,000 distinct CDR3 sequences, roughly 41% of which are singletons. The sequenced material came from blood. These receptors were taken from an elderly man in good health. Each CDR3 is given with its conserved first and last residue. Each record gives: CDR3 DNA, CDR3 protein, V gene, D gene, J gene, clone size. A D gene is named only where the DNA matches it firmly. Rows may omit the clone size; those that give it use once, few, many or a size class.

CDR3nt: TGTGCCGGCAGCCTAGCGGGGGTCTCCTACGAGCAGTACTTC
CDR3aa: CAGSLAGVSYEQYF
v_gene: TRBV7-9
d_gene: TRBD2
j_gene: TRBJ2-7
abundance: .

CDR3nt: TGTGCCATCGGGACAGGGACCCACAATGAGCAGTTCTTC
CDR3aa: CAIGTGTHNEQFF
v_gene: TRBV6-1
d_gene: TRBD1
j_gene: TRBJ2-1
abundance: once

CDR3nt: TGTGCCAGCAGCTTGTACACCGGGACAGGGGACAATGAGCAGTACTTC
CDR3aa: CASSLYTGTGDNEQYF
v_gene: TRBV7-2
d_gene: TRBD1
j_gene: TRBJ2-7
abundance: .

CDR3nt: TGTGCCAGCAGCCTCGGACAGATCACAGATACGCAGTATTTT
CDR3aa: CASSLGQITDTQYF
v_gene: TRBV5-6
d_gene: .
j_gene: TRBJ2-3
abundance: .

CDR3nt: TGCAGTGCTAGTGGCTTTTCAGGGGGCGGGCAAGAGACCCAGTACTTC
CDR3aa: CSASGFSGGGQETQYF
v_gene: TRBV20-1
d_gene: TRBD1
j_gene: TRBJ2-5
abundance: .

CDR3nt: TGTGCCAGCAGCTTAAGGACAGGAAATAACTATGGCTACACCTTC
CDR3aa: CASSLRTGNNYGYTF
v_gene: TRBV7-2
d_gene: TRBD1
j_gene: TRBJ1-2
abundance: many

CDR3nt: TGTGCCAGCAAGGAAGCGGGGGGGCCCGAGTACTTC
CDR3aa: CASKEAGGPEYF
v_gene: TRBV2
d_gene: TRBD2
j_gene: TRBJ2-5
abundance: few

CDR3nt: TGTGCCAGCAGCAAAGGGACTAGCGGGGGGGCAGATACGCAGTATTTT
CDR3aa: CASSKGTSGGADTQYF
v_gene: TRBV12-3/TRBV12-4
d_gene: TRBD2
j_gene: TRBJ2-3
abundance: few

CDR3nt: TGCGCCAGCAGCCAAGTTAGAGAAGGTGGCTACACCTTC
CDR3aa: CASSQVREGGYTF
v_gene: TRBV4-3
d_gene: .
j_gene: TRBJ1-2
abundance: few

CDR3nt: TGTGCCAGCAGCTTAGAGGCTAGCGGTAGCTCCTACAATGAGCAGTTCTTC
CDR3aa: CASSLEASGSSYNEQFF
v_gene: TRBV7-6
d_gene: TRBD2
j_gene: TRBJ2-1
abundance: few

CDR3nt: TGTGCCAGCACCGACATCACAGATACGCAGTATTTT
CDR3aa: CASTDITDTQYF
v_gene: TRBV6-2/TRBV6-3
d_gene: .
j_gene: TRBJ2-3
abundance: .

CDR3nt: TGTGCCAGCAGCTTCGTCGGGTATGAGCAGTTCTTC
CDR3aa: CASSFVGYEQFF
v_gene: TRBV7-2
d_gene: .
j_gene: TRBJ2-1
abundance: .

CDR3nt: TGTGCCATCAGTGAGTCGAAAGTTACAGGAGGTGAGCAGTTCTTC
CDR3aa: CAISESKVTGGEQFF
v_gene: TRBV10-3
d_gene: .
j_gene: TRBJ2-1
abundance: few

CDR3nt: TGTGCCAGCAGGCCCAGGGGGTTGGACACCGGGGAGCTGTTTTTT
CDR3aa: CASRPRGLDTGELFF
v_gene: TRBV28
d_gene: TRBD1
j_gene: TRBJ2-2
abundance: once

CDR3nt: TGTGCCAGCAGTTCCCCGGAGGGGGGACTATCACCTACAACTGAGCAGTTCTTC
CDR3aa: CASSSPEGGLSPTTEQFF
v_gene: TRBV12-3/TRBV12-4
d_gene: .
j_gene: TRBJ2-1
abundance: .

CDR3nt: TGCGCCAGCAGAGGGGACGCGGGTGGCACTGAAGCTTTCTTT
CDR3aa: CASRGDAGGTEAFF
v_gene: TRBV5-1
d_gene: .
j_gene: TRBJ1-1
abundance: few

CDR3nt: TGTGCCAGCAGCTTAGGTTCTAGCTCTGCTTACGAGCAGTACTTC
CDR3aa: CASSLGSSSAYEQYF
v_gene: TRBV7-3
d_gene: .
j_gene: TRBJ2-7
abundance: .

CDR3nt: TGTGCCAGCAGTCCAGAACCCTACGAGCAGTTCTTC
CDR3aa: CASSPEPYEQFF
v_gene: TRBV2
d_gene: .
j_gene: TRBJ2-1
abundance: .

CDR3nt: TGTGCCAGCAGCTTTAACAGGGAAGAAGAGACCCAGTACTTC
CDR3aa: CASSFNREEETQYF
v_gene: TRBV7-9
d_gene: .
j_gene: TRBJ2-5
abundance: once

CDR3nt: TGCAGTGCTAGAGATCCCCTTCGGGGGGCAAACTACGAGCAGTACTTC
CDR3aa: CSARDPLRGANYEQYF
v_gene: TRBV20-1
d_gene: .
j_gene: TRBJ2-7
abundance: once

CDR3nt: TGTGCCAGCAGCTTACCCCGGACAGGGATGGGATACGAGCAGTACTTC
CDR3aa: CASSLPRTGMGYEQYF
v_gene: TRBV11-3
d_gene: TRBD1
j_gene: TRBJ2-7
abundance: .

CDR3nt: TGCGCCAGCAGTCTGGGACAGGTTAGCTCCTACGAGCAGTACTTC
CDR3aa: CASSLGQVSSYEQYF
v_gene: TRBV5-1
d_gene: TRBD1
j_gene: TRBJ2-7
abundance: few

CDR3nt: TGTGCCAGCAGCCCCAGGGGTAGTGAGCAGTTCTTC
CDR3aa: CASSPRGSEQFF
v_gene: TRBV6-5
d_gene: .
j_gene: TRBJ2-1
abundance: .

CDR3nt: TGCAGTGCTAAATTTGGACTCGGCGATCAGTACTTC
CDR3aa: CSAKFGLGDQYF
v_gene: TRBV20-1
d_gene: .
j_gene: TRBJ2-4
abundance: .

CDR3nt: TGTGCCAGCAGACCCGACGGTGACTATGGCTACACCTTC
CDR3aa: CASRPDGDYGYTF
v_gene: TRBV27
d_gene: .
j_gene: TRBJ1-2
abundance: .

CDR3nt: TGTGCCAGCAGCCAACGACGGTCGAACACAGATACGCAGTATTTT
CDR3aa: CASSQRRSNTDTQYF
v_gene: TRBV14
d_gene: .
j_gene: TRBJ2-3
abundance: many

CDR3nt: TGCAGTGCTAGAGATCTAATTGACGTGGGAGAGACCCAGTACTTC
CDR3aa: CSARDLIDVGETQYF
v_gene: TRBV20-1
d_gene: .
j_gene: TRBJ2-5
abundance: .

CDR3nt: TGTGCCTGGAGTCAGTCGGTTCGGGCCAACGTCCTGACTTTC
CDR3aa: CAWSQSVRANVLTF
v_gene: TRBV30
d_gene: .
j_gene: TRBJ2-6
abundance: few

CDR3nt: TGCAGTGCTAGTCGAGACGGACAGGGCGGCGTCCTGACTTTC
CDR3aa: CSASRDGQGGVLTF
v_gene: TRBV20-1
d_gene: TRBD1
j_gene: TRBJ2-6
abundance: few

CDR3nt: TGTGCCAGCAGCTTAGCTCCTAGCGATTCCTGGAATGAGCAGTTCTTC
CDR3aa: CASSLAPSDSWNEQFF
v_gene: TRBV7-2
d_gene: .
j_gene: TRBJ2-1
abundance: .

CDR3nt: TGTGCCAGCAGCTTCGGCTCCTACAATGAGCAGTTCTTC
CDR3aa: CASSFGSYNEQFF
v_gene: TRBV5-1
d_gene: .
j_gene: TRBJ2-1
abundance: many

CDR3nt: TGTGCCAGCAGCTTATTCCCCGGAACTAGCGGGAGGGCTGGGGCCAACGTCCTGACTTTC
CDR3aa: CASSLFPGTSGRAGANVLTF
v_gene: TRBV7-3
d_gene: TRBD2
j_gene: TRBJ2-6
abundance: .

CDR3nt: TGTGCCAGCAGCTTAGGTGGACTCGCGGGAGTCAATGAGCAGTTCTTC
CDR3aa: CASSLGGLAGVNEQFF
v_gene: TRBV7-6
d_gene: TRBD2
j_gene: TRBJ2-1
abundance: .

CDR3nt: TGCAGTGCTAGAGCCTTGTGGGGGAGCACAGATACGCAGTATTTT
CDR3aa: CSARALWGSTDTQYF
v_gene: TRBV20-1
d_gene: .
j_gene: TRBJ2-3
abundance: .

CDR3nt: TGTGCCAGCAGCAAAAAGAAGGGTCCTAGCACAGATACGCAGTATTTT
CDR3aa: CASSKKKGPSTDTQYF
v_gene: TRBV21-1
d_gene: .
j_gene: TRBJ2-3
abundance: .

CDR3nt: TGTGCCAGCAGCCCTCGGGACAGGGTTGAGGACTATGGCTACACCTTC
CDR3aa: CASSPRDRVEDYGYTF
v_gene: TRBV3-1
d_gene: TRBD1
j_gene: TRBJ1-2
abundance: few

CDR3nt: TGCGCCAGCAGCCAAGATTTTCAGGGACGGCAGAGCTCTGGGGCCAACGTCCTGACTTTC
CDR3aa: CASSQDFQGRQSSGANVLTF
v_gene: TRBV4-3
d_gene: .
j_gene: TRBJ2-6
abundance: few

CDR3nt: TGTGCCAGCAGCTTGCTGTCAGGGTCGGGCTATGGCTACACCTTC
CDR3aa: CASSLLSGSGYGYTF
v_gene: TRBV11-2
d_gene: .
j_gene: TRBJ1-2
abundance: .

CDR3nt: TGCGCCAGCAGCCAAGATCGACAGGGAAACATTCAGTACTTC
CDR3aa: CASSQDRQGNIQYF
v_gene: TRBV4-3
d_gene: TRBD1
j_gene: TRBJ2-4
abundance: .

CDR3nt: TGTGCCAGCAGCTTGCAGAATAATTCACCCCTCCACTTT
CDR3aa: CASSLQNNSPLHF
v_gene: TRBV13
d_gene: .
j_gene: TRBJ1-6
abundance: .

CDR3nt: TGTGCCAGCAGAAACCCGAGCGGGATTGGCGCAGATGCGCAGTATTTT
CDR3aa: CASRNPSGIGADAQYF
v_gene: TRBV6-5
d_gene: TRBD2
j_gene: TRBJ2-3
abundance: once

CDR3nt: TGTGCCAGCAGTGATCCCGGGACTAGCGGCACAGATACGCAGTATTTT
CDR3aa: CASSDPGTSGTDTQYF
v_gene: TRBV25-1
d_gene: TRBD2
j_gene: TRBJ2-3
abundance: .

CDR3nt: TGTGCCAGCAGCCAAACTTGGGATAACACTGAAGCTTTCTTT
CDR3aa: CASSQTWDNTEAFF
v_gene: TRBV14
d_gene: .
j_gene: TRBJ1-1
abundance: .